This T cell receptor beta chain was recorded in a study of blood T cell repertoires in COVID-19. Data came from immunoSEQ multiplex PCR; TCRdb stores just in-frame clones and leaves some out. This sample has 250,000 to 350,000 clones, with 90% found just once. This clone has a handful of counts. Germline lookup yields CDR1 MNHEY and CDR2 SMNVEV (reference sequence). This CDR3 contains 15 residues. Trimming took 3 bases from V and 5 from J; bases not matched to a gene: 1. Sequenced input: PBMCs or T cells enriched from blood (not recorded which). The chain employs TRBV27 and TRBJ2-1; 13 bases align to TRBD2. The sequence came from a man between 60 and 75 years old who had recovered from COVID-19. CDR3 sequence (DNA): TGTGCCAGCAGTTTTGGGACTAGCGGGAACAATGAGCAGTTCTTC. Translated, it gives CASSFGTSGNNEQFF.